Below are 30 T cell receptor beta chains sequenced from a single sample in a study of blood T cell repertoires in COVID-19. Profiling relied on immunoSEQ multiplex PCR, and the TCRdb table lists in-frame clones only, not all of them. This sample carries 160,000 or so clones, about 91% of them seen once, and the ten largest clones take around 3.9%. Sequenced input: peripheral blood. The receptors come from a woman aged 60-70 years who had recovered from COVID-19.

V gene TRBV9 combines with J gene TRBJ1-2; possible D gene TRBD1, 5 bases. V lost 4 bases to trimming and J lost 4 bases, with 17 bases between them. Germline CDR1 is SGDLS and CDR2 is YYNGEE. This CDR3 is 15 amino acids long. The CDR3 DNA reads TGTGCCAGCAGCTCCGCCGGAGGCGGGGGCTATGGCTACACCTTC. Translating it yields CASSSAGGGGYGYTF.

This clone showed up just once. The chain uses TRBV27 and TRBJ2-5, with 7 nucleotides matching TRBD1. This CDR3 is 13 amino acids long. Germline values: CDR1 MNHEY, CDR2 SMNVEV (reference sequence). V shed 2 bases, J shed 5 bases, and the junction held 2 bases outside the gene matches. The CDR3 is CASSLRGRETQYF. DNA for the CDR3: TGTGCCAGCAGTTTAAGGGGGCGCGAGACCCAGTACTTC.

The J gene is TRBJ2-2, the V gene TRBV7-9; tentatively, D is TRBD2 (7 bases). CDR3 length: 17 residues. Germline assignment: CDR1 SEHNR and CDR2 FQNEAQ (reference sequence). The V end was cut by 5 bases, the J end by 1 base, with 17 bases between. The CDR3 here is CASSPRGAHKNTGELFF. DNA for the CDR3: TGTGCCAGCAGCCCCCGGGGGGCCCACAAGAACACCGGGGAGCTGTTTTTT.

This chain uses TRBV28 with TRBJ2-2, with 10 bases lining up with TRBD1. With 5 bases clipped from V and 8 bases from J, the junction kept 14 bases outside the gene matches. CDR1 is MDHEN, CDR2 SYDVKM, per germline. The CDR3 covers 17 residues. As DNA, the CDR3 is TGTGCCAGCAGTGTCATTTCCGCCGGGACAGGGGTAGGGGAGCTGTTTTTT. Amino acids: CASSVISAGTGVGELFF.

In DNA form, the CDR3 reads TGTGCCACCAGGGGGGGGCCCACAGATACGCAGTATTTT. Residues: CATRGGPTDTQYF. The V and J genes are TRBV24-1 and TRBJ2-3; weak D call: TRBD2 (7 bases). The CDR3 runs 13 residues. CDR1 KGHDR and CDR2 SFDVKD come from the germline V gene. V was clipped by 7 bases and J by 2 bases, with 9 bases between them.

The rearrangement joins TRBV5-1 to TRBJ1-1; 9 nucleotides align to TRBD1. Germline trimming cut 7 bases from V and 4 bases from J; bases unmatched to any gene: 8. The length of the CDR3 is 14 residues. Germline V gene data show CDR1 as SGHRS and CDR2 as YFSETQ. In DNA form, the CDR3 reads TGCGCCAGCGGTTGGGACAGGGTGGGCACTGAAGCTTTCTTT. It yields the protein CASGWDRVGTEAFF.

This rearrangement joins TRBV28 to TRBJ2-6, with D possibly matching TRBD1 (6 bases). CDR1 is MDHEN, CDR2 SYDVKM, per germline. The CDR3 loop spans 15 amino acids. The ends were cut back, 5 bases at V and 2 bases at J, with 10 bases in the middle. CDR3 nucleotide sequence: TGTGCCAGCAGTACCCCAGGGGCTGGGGCCAACGTCCTGACTTTC. The encoded protein is CASSTPGAGANVLTF.

The chain employs TRBV29-1 and TRBJ2-5; 8 bases fit TRBD1. The CDR3 runs to 12 residues. Trimming at V came to 6 bases and at J to 4 bases, leaving 4 bases not matched to a gene. Per germline, CDR1 SQVTM and CDR2 ANQGSEA. The CDR3 DNA sequence: TGCAGCGTGGACAGGGATGGAGAGACCCAGTACTTC. Its protein product is CSVDRDGETQYF.

The chain links TRBV27 to TRBJ1-2, with 7 nucleotides matching TRBD1. Germline-derived CDR1 and CDR2 are MNHEY and SMNVEV (reference sequence). J lost 7 bases, V lost 2 bases, and 4 bases had no gene match. This CDR3 is 13 amino acids long. CDR3 sequence (DNA): TGTGCCAGCAGTTTAAGAGGGGGCGGTGGCTACACCTTC. Translated: CASSLRGGGGYTF.

The chain combines TRBV6-5 with TRBJ2-7, with 9 nucleotides matching TRBD2. With 0 bases clipped from V and 0 bases from J, the junction kept 0 bases outside the gene matches. The CDR3 length is 15 residues. Germline V CDR1 and CDR2: MNHEY, SVGAGI. CDR3 protein: CASSYSAGGSYEQYF. Written as DNA, the CDR3 is TGTGCCAGCAGTTACTCAGCGGGGGGCTCCTACGAGCAGTACTTC.

The chain recombines TRBV11-1 with TRBJ2-5; 7 positions agree with TRBD2. V lost 5 bases, J lost 5 bases, and 11 bases stayed unmatched. From germline, CDR1 is SGHAT and CDR2 FQDESV (reference sequence). This CDR3 contains 15 residues. For the CDR3, the DNA is TGTGCCAGCAGCCCGTTGGGAGGGAGTCGGGAGACCCAGTACTTC. It yields the protein CASSPLGGSRETQYF.

CDR3 in DNA: TGCGCCAGCAGCCCCTCGGGGTCGACCTATAATTCACCCCTCCACTTT. It yields the protein CASSPSGSTYNSPLHF. The genes are TRBV4-1 and TRBJ1-6; the D is unclear. Trimming removed 4 bases at V and 2 bases at J, with 12 bases between. The CDR3 contains 16 residues. Germline CDR1 and CDR2: MGHRA and YSYEKL.

The chain carries TRBV11-2 and TRBJ1-4; possibly TRBD1 for D (6 bases). Germline CDR1 and CDR2: SGHAT and FQNNGV. With 4 bases removed from V and 4 bases from J, the gap between germline ends came to 13 bases. CDR3 size: 15 residues. The CDR3 bases are TGTGCCAGCAGCTCCCAGTTAGGGGGTAATGAAAAACTGTTTTTT. Its protein product is CASSSQLGGNEKLFF.

The V and J genes are TRBV4-2 and TRBJ2-1; 11 nucleotides match TRBD2. Losses at the gene ends were 2 bases for V and 0 bases for J; bases not matched to a gene: 3. CDR1 is LGHNA and CDR2 is YNFKEQ in the germline V gene. There are 17 residues in the CDR3. The CDR3 nucleotides read TGTGCCAGCAGCCAAACTAGCGGGGGAAGCTCCTACAATGAGCAGTTCTTC. Residues: CASSQTSGGSSYNEQFF.

V is TRBV28 and J is TRBJ1-2; 8 nucleotides agree with TRBD1. The V gene end was trimmed by 4 bases and the J gene end by 3 bases; junction bases not matched to a gene: 1. Per the germline V gene, CDR1 is MDHEN and CDR2 is SYDVKM. CDR3 size: 13 residues. The CDR3 loop is CASSSTGDYGYTF. CDR3 DNA sequence: TGTGCCAGCAGTTCGACAGGGGACTATGGCTACACCTTC.

V gene TRBV24-1 combines with J gene TRBJ2-1; 8 nucleotides line up with TRBD1. Germline CDR1 reads KGHDR; CDR2 reads SFDVKD. The V segment lost 0 bases and the J segment 10 bases; nucleotides outside the gene matches: 10. The CDR3 loop spans 16 amino acids. The CDR3 bases are TGTGCCACCAGTGATTTGGGGACAGGCGGTAATGTGGAGCAGTTCTTC. As protein: CATSDLGTGGNVEQFF.

The V gene is TRBV19, the J gene TRBJ2-7; D unresolved. The CDR3 has 11 amino acids. Germline CDR1 is LNHDA and CDR2 is SQIVND (reference sequence). V lost 5 bases to trimming and J lost 3 bases, with 5 bases between them. CDR3 protein: CASSRNYEQYF. CDR3 DNA sequence: TGTGCCAGTAGTCGTAACTACGAGCAGTACTTC. The full variable domain, with the rest looked up from reference TRBV19 and TRBJ2-7, is DGGITQSPKYLFRKEGQNVTLSCEQNLNHDAMYWYRQDPGQGLRLIYYSQIVNDFQKGDIAEGYSVSREKKESFPLTVTSAQKNPTAFYLCASSRNYEQYFGPGTRLTVT.

The chain combines TRBV28 with TRBJ1-5, with D unresolved. This CDR3 has 12 residues. Trimming took 5 bases from V and 9 from J, leaving 11 bases between them. The germline V gene encodes CDR1 MDHEN and CDR2 SYDVKM. CDR3 amino acids: CASSTAPGPQHF. For the CDR3, the DNA is TGTGCCAGCAGTACCGCCCCGGGGCCCCAGCATTTT.

The chain uses TRBV24-1 and TRBJ2-3; 9 nucleotides align to TRBD1. Unmatched junction bases numbered 9, after V lost 5 bases and J lost 4 bases. The CDR3 spans 16 residues. The germline V gene encodes CDR1 KGHDR and CDR2 SFDVKD. The CDR3 spells CATSAGTGKVADTQYF. DNA for the CDR3: TGTGCCACCAGTGCCGGGACAGGGAAGGTCGCAGATACGCAGTATTTT.

The gene calls are TRBV11-1 and TRBJ2-7; 8 bases agree with TRBD1. The CDR3 contains 15 residues. From germline, CDR1 is SGHAT and CDR2 FQDESV (reference sequence). J lost 2 bases, V lost 6 bases, and 9 bases had no gene match. CDR3: CASSLTGASTYEQYF. CDR3 DNA sequence: TGTGCCAGCAGTTTGACAGGGGCCTCTACCTACGAGCAGTACTTC.

This chain joins TRBV9 and TRBJ2-3; 14 bases map to TRBD2. The ends lost 3 bases at V and 3 bases at J; junction bases unmatched: 9. CDR3 length: 18 residues. Germline CDR1 is SGDLS and CDR2 is YYNGEE. The CDR3 reads CASSATSGGASRTDTQYF. The CDR3 DNA reads as TGTGCCAGCAGCGCGACTAGCGGGGGGGCCAGCCGAACAGATACGCAGTATTTT.

The gene calls are TRBV28 and TRBJ2-3; no reliable D call. V lost 3 bases and J lost 6, with 16 bases in between. This CDR3 has 15 residues. CDR1 MDHEN and CDR2 SYDVKM come from the germline V gene. The CDR3 bases are TGTGCCAGCAGTTTTTCCGGGTTGGGTGCGGATACGCAGTATTTT. Protein product: CASSFSGLGADTQYF.

The chain has TRBV6-5 and TRBJ2-4; D gene uncertain. The germline gives CDR1 MNHEY, CDR2 SVGAGI. The CDR3 covers 13 residues. The germline V and J ends were trimmed by 8 bases and 0 bases, with 8 bases remaining between them. The CDR3 here is CASEELAKNIQYF. Here the CDR3 DNA reads TGTGCCAGCGAAGAACTAGCCAAAAACATTCAGTACTTC.

The chain recombines TRBV28 with TRBJ1-2; D is unclear. The CDR3 covers 14 residues. V was cut by 7 bases and J by 0 bases, with 12 bases left in between. Germline V CDR1 and CDR2: MDHEN, SYDVKM. CDR3 sequence: CASIGGIANYGYTF. The CDR3 DNA follows: TGTGCCAGCATAGGAGGGATAGCTAACTATGGCTACACCTTC.

V usage is TRBV28 and J usage is TRBJ2-7; the match to TRBD1 covers 8 bases. V lost 6 bases and J lost 7; bases outside the gene matches: 2. This CDR3 region has 11 residues. Germline CDR1 MDHEN, CDR2 SYDVKM. The CDR3, as DNA: TGTGCCAGCAGCCGGACAGGGGAGCAGTACTTC. Amino acids: CASSRTGEQYF.

The rearrangement links TRBV9 to TRBJ2-1, with 7 bases fitting TRBD2. J was trimmed by 1 base and V by 4 bases; bases with no gene match: 5. The CDR3 length is 15 residues. The germline V gene has CDR1 SGDLS and CDR2 YYNGEE. CDR3 DNA: TGTGCCAGCAGCCCCCCCGGGAGGTCCTACAATGAGCAGTTCTTC. Translating it yields CASSPPGRSYNEQFF.

The gene calls are TRBV5-1 and TRBJ2-2; 7 bases fit TRBD1. CDR3 length: 14 amino acids. Germline values: CDR1 SGHRS, CDR2 YFSETQ. Germline trimming cut 5 bases from V and 1 base from J; bases unmatched to any gene: 2. The CDR3 sequence: CASRGTENTGELFF. DNA of the CDR3: TGCGCCAGCAGGGGGACAGAGAACACCGGGGAGCTGTTTTTT.

The chain uses TRBV19 and TRBJ2-5, with 8 bases identical to TRBD2. Trimming cost V 6 bases and J 5 bases; bases outside gene matches: 5. The CDR3 is made up of 13 amino acids. The V gene's germline CDR1 is LNHDA and CDR2 SQIVND (reference sequence). The CDR3, as DNA: TGTGCCAGTAGCGAGCGGGGGAGGGAGACCCAGTACTTC. Translating gives CASSERGRETQYF.

The chain combines TRBV28 with TRBJ2-5; 8 bases match TRBD1. Germline lookup yields CDR1 MDHEN and CDR2 SYDVKM. The CDR3 covers 14 residues. The trim removed 3 bases at V and 5 bases at J, leaving 5 bases unmatched. CDR3 in amino acids: CASSFRTGRETQYF. The CDR3, as DNA: TGTGCCAGCAGTTTTCGGACAGGGAGGGAGACCCAGTACTTC.

The chain is built from TRBV28 and TRBJ1-1; TRBD1 agrees at 7 bases. The V gene's germline CDR1 is MDHEN and CDR2 SYDVKM. Trimming took 3 bases from V and 1 from J; bases not matched to a gene: 8. The CDR3 length is 16 residues. CDR3 protein: CASSFLGQTWNTEAFF. DNA of the CDR3: TGTGCCAGCAGTTTCCTGGGACAGACATGGAACACTGAAGCTTTCTTT.